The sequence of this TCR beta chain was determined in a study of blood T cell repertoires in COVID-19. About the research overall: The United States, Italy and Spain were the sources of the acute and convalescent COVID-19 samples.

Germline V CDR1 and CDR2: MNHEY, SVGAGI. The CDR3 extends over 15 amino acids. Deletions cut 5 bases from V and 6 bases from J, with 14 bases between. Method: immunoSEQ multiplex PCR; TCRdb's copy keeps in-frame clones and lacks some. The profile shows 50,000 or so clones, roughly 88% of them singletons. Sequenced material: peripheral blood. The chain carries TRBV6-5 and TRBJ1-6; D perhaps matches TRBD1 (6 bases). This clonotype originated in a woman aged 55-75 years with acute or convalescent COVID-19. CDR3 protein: CASSNLGAGNSPLHF. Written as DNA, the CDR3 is TGTGCCAGCAGTAACTTGGGGGCGGGTAATTCACCCCTCCACTTT.